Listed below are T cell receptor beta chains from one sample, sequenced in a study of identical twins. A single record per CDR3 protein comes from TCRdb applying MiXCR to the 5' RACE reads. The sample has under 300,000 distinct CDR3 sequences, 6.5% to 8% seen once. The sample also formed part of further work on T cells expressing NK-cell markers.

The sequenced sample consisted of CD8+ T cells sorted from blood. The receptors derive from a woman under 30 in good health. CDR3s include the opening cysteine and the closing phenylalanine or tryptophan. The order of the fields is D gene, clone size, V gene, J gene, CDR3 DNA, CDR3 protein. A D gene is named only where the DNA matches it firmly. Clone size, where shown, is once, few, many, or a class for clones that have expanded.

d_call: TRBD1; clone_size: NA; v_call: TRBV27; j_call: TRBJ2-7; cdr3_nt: TGTGCCAGCAGTACCGGGACAGGGCCCCACGAGCAGTACTTC; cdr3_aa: CASSTGTGPHEQYF
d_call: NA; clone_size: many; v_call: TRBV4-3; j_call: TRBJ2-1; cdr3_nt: TGCGCCAGCAGTGTAGCTGGTGAGCAGTTCTTC; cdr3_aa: CASSVAGEQFF
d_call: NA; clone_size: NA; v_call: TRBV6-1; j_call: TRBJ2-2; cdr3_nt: TGTGCCAGCACCCCAGGGGTGAACACCGGGGAGCTGTTTTTT; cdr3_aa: CASTPGVNTGELFF
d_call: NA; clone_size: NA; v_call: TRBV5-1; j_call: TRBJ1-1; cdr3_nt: TGCGCCAGTAGTTTAGAAGGGAAGAAGACTGAAGCTTTCTTT; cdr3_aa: CASSLEGKKTEAFF
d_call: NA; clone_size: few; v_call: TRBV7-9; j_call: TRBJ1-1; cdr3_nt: TGTGCCAGCAGCTTAGGCTCTACGAACACTGAAGCTTTCTTT; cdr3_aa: CASSLGSTNTEAFF
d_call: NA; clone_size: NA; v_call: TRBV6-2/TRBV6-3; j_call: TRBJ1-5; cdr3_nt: TGTGCCAGCAGTTCGGGCTGGAGCAGTCAGCCCCAGCATTTT; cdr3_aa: CASSSGWSSQPQHF
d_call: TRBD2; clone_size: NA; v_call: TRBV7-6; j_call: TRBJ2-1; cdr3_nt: TGTGCCAGCAGCTTACGCGGGGGGGTCTACAATGAGCAGTTCTTC; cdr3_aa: CASSLRGGVYNEQFF
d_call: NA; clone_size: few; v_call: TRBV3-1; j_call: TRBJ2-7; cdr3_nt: TGTGCCAGCAGCCCCCCGGGACCAGTACTGACCTACGAGCAGTACTTC; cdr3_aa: CASSPPGPVLTYEQYF
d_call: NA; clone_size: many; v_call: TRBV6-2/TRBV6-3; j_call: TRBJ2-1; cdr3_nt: TGTGCCAGCAGTTACCGGGACGGGGCCTACAATGAGCAGTTCTTC; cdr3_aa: CASSYRDGAYNEQFF
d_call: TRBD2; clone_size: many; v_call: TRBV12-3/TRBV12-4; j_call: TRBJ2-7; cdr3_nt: TGTGCCAGCAAGGTAGCGGGGGAAGTCGAGCAGTACTTC; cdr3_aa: CASKVAGEVEQYF
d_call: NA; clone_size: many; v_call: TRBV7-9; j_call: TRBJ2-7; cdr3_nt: TGTGCCAGCAGCTCCGACAGTAGGGAGCAGTACTTC; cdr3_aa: CASSSDSREQYF
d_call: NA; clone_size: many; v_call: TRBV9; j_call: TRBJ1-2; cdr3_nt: TGTGCCAGCAGCTTTAGCGGTGGTGGCTACACCTTC; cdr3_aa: CASSFSGGGYTF
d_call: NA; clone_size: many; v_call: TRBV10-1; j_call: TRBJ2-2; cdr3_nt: TGCGCCAGCCAAGGCCCCGGGACTGCAGGCGGGGAGCTGTTTTTT; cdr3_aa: CASQGPGTAGGELFF
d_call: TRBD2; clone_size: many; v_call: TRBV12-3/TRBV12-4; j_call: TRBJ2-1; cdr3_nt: TGTGCCAGCACCATCCGGGGAGGGCCGGGACTTAGAGATGAGCAGTTCTTC; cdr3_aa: CASTIRGGPGLRDEQFF
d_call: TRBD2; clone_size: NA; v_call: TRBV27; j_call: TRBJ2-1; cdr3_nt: TGTGCCAGCAGTCCTGCCAGCGAAGCGGGAGCTGAGCAGTTCTTC; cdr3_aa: CASSPASEAGAEQFF
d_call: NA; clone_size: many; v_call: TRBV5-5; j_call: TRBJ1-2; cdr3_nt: TGTGCCAGCAGCTTGGAGGGCAGGGTGGTCTTTGGCTACACCTTC; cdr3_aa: CASSLEGRVVFGYTF
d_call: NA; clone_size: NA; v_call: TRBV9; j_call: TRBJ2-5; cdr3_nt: TGTGCCAGCAGCGTAGGGGCAGGGAATTTAGAGACCCAGTACTTC; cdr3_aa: CASSVGAGNLETQYF
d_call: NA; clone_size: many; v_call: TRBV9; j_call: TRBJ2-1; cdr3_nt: TGTGCCAGCGGTGGGGGACTTGTCCATGAGCAGTTCTTC; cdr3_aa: CASGGGLVHEQFF